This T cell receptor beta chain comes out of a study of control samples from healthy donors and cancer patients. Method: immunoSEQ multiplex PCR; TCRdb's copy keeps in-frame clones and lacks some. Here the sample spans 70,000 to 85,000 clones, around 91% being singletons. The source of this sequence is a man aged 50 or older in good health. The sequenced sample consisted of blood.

The CDR3 spells CASSKDRNTEAFF. The CDR3 DNA reads TGTGCCAGCTCCAAAGACAGAAACACTGAAGCTTTCTTT. The chain employs TRBV18 and TRBJ1-1; tentative D call: TRBD1 (5 bases). The germline CDR1 and CDR2 sequences are KGHSH and LQKENI. With 6 bases removed from V and 2 bases from J, the gap between germline ends came to 10 bases. CDR3 length: 13 residues.